The rows below give T cell receptor beta chains drawn from one sample of a study of CD8+CD57+ T cells in acquired aplastic anemia. TCRdb itself ran the reads through MiXCR, one entry per CDR3 protein. Counted here are approximately 190,000 distinct CDR3 sequences, approximately 48% occurring once; the ten biggest clones make up 8% to 10%. The sample comprised sorted CD4+, CD8+, or CD8+CD57+ T cells (not recorded which) from PBMCs. The source is a human donor with aplastic anemia. CDR3s include the opening cysteine and the closing phenylalanine or tryptophan. A D gene is named only where the DNA matches it firmly. Only some rows state a clone size, as once, few, many or a class for expanded clones.

-	TRBV5-1	-	TRBJ2-1	CASSLQGGSYNEQFF	TGCGCCAGCAGCTTACAGGGTGGTTCCTACAATGAGCAGTTCTTC
TRBD1	TRBV7-9	-	TRBJ1-2	CASSLEYRGMNGYTF	TGTGCCAGCAGCTTGGAGTACAGGGGAATGAATGGCTACACCTTC
-	TRBV7-8	-	TRBJ1-5	CASSLMPMGGGNQPQHF	TGTGCCAGCAGCTTAATGCCGATGGGGGGTGGCAATCAGCCCCAGCATTTT
-	TRBV6-5	many	TRBJ2-7	CASSYRQGRNEQYF	TGTGCCAGCAGTTACCGTCAGGGGCGGAACGAGCAGTACTTC
-	TRBV20-1	-	TRBJ2-7	CSARALTSYEQYF	TGCAGTGCTAGGGCACTTACATCCTACGAGCAGTACTTC
TRBD1	TRBV2	-	TRBJ2-6	CASSNRGSGANVLTF	TGTGCCAGCAGCAACAGGGGGTCTGGGGCCAACGTCCTGACTTTC
-	TRBV20-1	many	TRBJ1-1	CSARARGSNTEAFF	TGCAGTGCTAGAGCCAGAGGGTCGAACACTGAAGCTTTCTTT
-	TRBV20-1	many	TRBJ2-1	CSARDRQDLYNEQFF	TGCAGTGCTAGAGATCGACAGGACCTCTACAATGAGCAGTTCTTC
-	TRBV5-5	many	TRBJ1-1	CASSSTAMNTEAFF	TGTGCCAGCAGCTCGACAGCCATGAACACTGAAGCTTTCTTT
TRBD2	TRBV19	-	TRBJ2-2	CASSIRTSGGTGELFF	TGTGCCAGTAGTATTCGGACTAGCGGGGGCACCGGGGAGCTGTTTTTT
-	TRBV11-1	-	TRBJ2-3	CASSRPRGLAEDTQYF	TGTGCCAGCAGTCGCCCTAGGGGGTTAGCGGAAGATACGCAGTATTTT
TRBD1	TRBV5-8	-	TRBJ1-2	CASSFAAGGRGYTF	TGTGCCAGCAGCTTCGCCGCAGGGGGCCGGGGCTACACCTTC
-	TRBV13	-	TRBJ1-1	CASSSGTIAFF	TGTGCCAGCAGCTCGGGGACCATAGCTTTCTTT
TRBD2	TRBV20-1	-	TRBJ2-7	CSARDIAGAAAEQYF	TGCAGTGCTAGAGATATAGCGGGAGCCGCCGCCGAGCAGTACTTC
TRBD1	TRBV4-1	-	TRBJ1-2	CASSAHLSGDRGRNGYTF	TGCGCCAGCAGCGCCCACCTGAGCGGGGACAGGGGCAGGAATGGCTACACCTTC
-	TRBV29-1	many	TRBJ2-7	CSVFGAAPYEQYF	TGCAGCGTTTTTGGGGCAGCGCCCTACGAGCAGTACTTC
-	TRBV20-1	-	TRBJ2-3	CSAAQVADTQYF	TGCAGTGCGGCTCAGGTAGCAGATACGCAGTATTTT
TRBD2	TRBV5-1	-	TRBJ2-7	CASKRGSSGGPYEQYF	TGCGCCAGCAAGAGAGGGTCTAGCGGGGGACCCTACGAGCAGTACTTC
-	TRBV7-8	-	TRBJ1-1	CASSEQQAGQVEAFF	TGTGCCAGCAGCGAACAACAGGCCGGGCAGGTTGAAGCTTTCTTT
TRBD1	TRBV20-1	-	TRBJ2-3	CSARATTGEDTQYF	TGCAGTGCTAGAGCAACGACAGGGGAAGATACGCAGTATTTT
TRBD1	TRBV4-1	-	TRBJ1-1	CASSQVTGALNTEAFF	TGCGCCAGCAGCCAAGTCACAGGGGCGCTGAACACTGAAGCTTTCTTT
-	TRBV7-9	many	TRBJ1-5	CASSRTEGQPQHF	TGTGCCAGCAGCCGGACGGAAGGACAGCCCCAGCATTTT
-	TRBV5-4	many	TRBJ1-4	CASSRATNEKLFF	TGTGCCAGCAGCCGGGCAACTAATGAAAAACTGTTTTTT